The entry that follows covers one T cell receptor (beta chain) sequence. Its antigen is unknown. No qualities accompany the bases; no much larger clone lies one base away. The sample is drawn from a study of T cells in localized non-small cell lung cancer (TCRdb year 2020). In terms of the full investigation: T cell repertoires of fewer than 250 early-stage NSCLC patients were analyzed, with tumors being compared against uninvolved tumor-adjacent lungs. A mean age of around 66 years was recorded for the NSCLC patients, of whom approximately 130 were male and around 100 were female. The cohort comprised 200 to 300 treatment-naïve NSCLC patients with resected, localized lung tumors. Results and caveats for the whole study, not just this receptor: A median of around 62 of the top 100 tumor clones turned up in the paired uninvolved adjacent lung, and under 30 of those clones also ranked among the top 100 of that same adjacent lung. Because the study design was exploratory, TCR variables were selected using unadjusted p-values without false-discovery rate correction. Higher T cell density in blood was associated with longer overall survival, whereas higher clonality in adjacent lung was associated with shorter survival. Because multi-region tumor sequencing was not performed, intratumor heterogeneity could not be ruled out. Uninvolved tumor-adjacent lung showed the highest T cell clonality, higher than tumor, which suggests more focused antigenic responses in the adjacent lung.

TCR beta CDR3 regions were sequenced from DNA using the immunoSEQ Assay. Per the source publication's procedure: T cell density was computed as TCR beta template counts normalized to usable DNA estimated by amplifying housekeeping genes. The preseqR package was used to estimate richness by extrapolating to 400,000 templates for PBMC samples and to 120,000 templates for tissue samples. Clonality was defined as one minus Pielou's evenness. Tissue-enriched TCRs were identified by differential abundance testing using productive amino-acid clonotypes, minimum total count 5 and alpha 0.1. The Jaccard Index and the Morisita Overlap Index were used to measure repertoire overlap between compartments. TCR beta CDR3s were clustered by GLIPH together with public tetramer-defined viral CDR3s, and at least three viral sequences plus V-gene enrichment were required for viral motifs. TCRdb took this table from immuneACCESS and kept in-frame rearrangements with V and J called. Such tables lack part of the clones; where checked against another copy, unresolved V genes explain under half of the gap, and the rest is unexplained. V, J and clone size derive from that table, while D and trimming were established from the DNA sequence. In all, the sample holds 60,000 to 85,000 clones, and about 86% of those were seen once. Just over 20% of the sample goes to the ten largest clones.

The CDR3 holds 11 amino acids from the cysteine to the phenylalanine. Only the CDR3 DNA stays, 33 bases, in frame from base 1. CDR1 and CDR2, looked up from the germline V gene, are SQVTM and ANQGSEA. V is cut by 2 bases and J by 5 bases, and the space between the germline ends is 6 bases. At diagnosis, tumor, uninvolved tumor-adjacent lung and peripheral blood were collected and then preserved as a mix of FFPE and fresh-frozen material. For TCR repertoire profiling, the blood samples were analyzed as peripheral blood mononuclear cells. This chain joins TRBV29-1 to TRBJ1-2, with the D gene not confidently named. This receptor was obtained from a male donor aged 60 or older with stage III squamous cell lung carcinoma. Sequenced material: peripheral blood, taken before any cancer treatment. The CDR3 reads CSVELEYGYTF. The DNA reads as follows: TGCAGCGTTGAACTCGAGTATGGCTACACCTTC. Outside the CDR3, residues come from the reference TRBV29-1 and TRBJ1-2 proteins, so the full variable domain is: SAVISQKPSRDICQRGTSLTIQCQVDSQVTMMFWYRQQPGQSLTLIATANQGSEATYESGFVIDKFPISRPNLTFSTLTVSNMSPEDSSIYLCSVELEYGYTFGSGTRLTVV.